This T cell receptor (beta chain) was captured in a study of T cell responses to AZD1222 COVID-19 vaccine. This table comes from immunoSEQ multiplex PCR, and its TCRdb copy is limited to in-frame clones, with some not included. The table records roughly 200,000 clones, 90% to 95% of them present only once. The CDR3 covers 14 residues. Germline-derived CDR1 and CDR2 are LNHDA and SQIVND (reference sequence). Trimming removed 1 base at V and 8 bases at J, with 11 bases between. Material: peripheral blood, obtained 28 days after the second dose of the MenACWY control vaccine. V is TRBV19 and J is TRBJ1-4; D is unresolved. This TCR was sampled from an adult who received the MenACWY meningococcal vaccine as a control. DNA for the CDR3: TGTGCCAGTAGTATAGGCACCTACGGGGAAAAACTGTTTTTT. This codes for CASSIGTYGEKLFF.